The present TCR beta chain was sequenced within a study of beta chain features in type 1 diabetes. The V and J ends lost 7 bases and 6 bases, in that order; junction bases with no gene match: 8. Germline V CDR1 and CDR2: MNHEY, SVGAGI. This CDR3 is 15 amino acids long. Study-level points and caveats: Moderate but significant shortening of TCRB CDR3s was recorded in all four CD4+ subsets from Type 1 diabetes patients. Resolution of whether HLA type affects TCRB rearrangement was not achieved here.

It was via CD45RO/CCR7/CD25/CD127/CD95/CD27 that CD4+ naive, central memory, regulatory and stem cell-like memory cells were sorted. The whole isolated RNA underwent reverse transcription, so sequencing captured expressed TCRB transcripts. Clones were sequenced by immunoSEQ multiplex PCR, and TCRdb holds only the in-frame ones, with some missing. Of about 120,000 clones listed, around a sixth are singletons. Points on this clone: The antigen remains undetermined.

The V and J genes are TRBV6-5 and TRBJ2-1; 11 positions match TRBD2. What was sequenced was central memory CD4+ T cells from blood. The receptor was isolated from a man younger than 35 with type 1 diabetes. CDR3 nucleotides: TGTGCCAGCACCTTGGGGCTAGCGGGAGGCAATGAGCAGTTCTTC. This gives the protein CASTLGLAGGNEQFF.